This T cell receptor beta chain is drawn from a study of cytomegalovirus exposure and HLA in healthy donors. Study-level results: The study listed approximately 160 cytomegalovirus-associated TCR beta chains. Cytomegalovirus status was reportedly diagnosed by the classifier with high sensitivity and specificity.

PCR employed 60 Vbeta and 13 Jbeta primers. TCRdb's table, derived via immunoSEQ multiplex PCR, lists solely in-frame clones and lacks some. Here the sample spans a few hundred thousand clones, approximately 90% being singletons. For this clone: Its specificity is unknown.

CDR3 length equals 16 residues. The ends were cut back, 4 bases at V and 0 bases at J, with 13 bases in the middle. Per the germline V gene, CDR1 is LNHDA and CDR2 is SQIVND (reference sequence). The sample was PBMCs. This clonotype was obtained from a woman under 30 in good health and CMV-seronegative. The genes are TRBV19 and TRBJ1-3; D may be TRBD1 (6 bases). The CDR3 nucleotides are TGTGCCAGTAGTACGAGGACAGCGAGCTCTGGAAACACCATATATTTT. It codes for CASSTRTASSGNTIYF.